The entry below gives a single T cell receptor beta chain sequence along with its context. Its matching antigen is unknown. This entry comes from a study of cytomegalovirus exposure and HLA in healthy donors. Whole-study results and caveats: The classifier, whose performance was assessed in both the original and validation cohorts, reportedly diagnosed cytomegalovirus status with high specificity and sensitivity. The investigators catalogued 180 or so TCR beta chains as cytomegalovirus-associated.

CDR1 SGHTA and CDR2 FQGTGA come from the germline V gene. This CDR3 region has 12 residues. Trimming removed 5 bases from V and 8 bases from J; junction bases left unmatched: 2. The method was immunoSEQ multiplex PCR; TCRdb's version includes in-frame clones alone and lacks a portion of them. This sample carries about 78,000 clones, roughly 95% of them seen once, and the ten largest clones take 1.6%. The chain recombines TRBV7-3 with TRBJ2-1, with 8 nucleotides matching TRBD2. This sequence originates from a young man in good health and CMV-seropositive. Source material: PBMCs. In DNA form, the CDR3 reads TGTGCCAGCAGCGTAGCGGGATATGAGCAGTTCTTC. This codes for CASSVAGYEQFF.